This T cell receptor beta chain was identified in a study of blood T cell repertoires in COVID-19. Authors' processing steps: Reference gene primers were amplified, and this amplification served to estimate nucleated cell counts. Some clones are missing from TCRdb's copy, which holds only in-frame ones; the method was immunoSEQ multiplex PCR. For V, J and clone size, that table is used; D and trimming come from the DNA. This table holds 250,000 to 350,000 clones, approximately 89% found once. The study assigned cohorts using participant-reported clinical history. For recovered donors of Cohort 3, there were two negative PCRs, clearance, or symptom resolution. Germline trimming cut 3 bases from V and 1 base from J; bases unmatched to any gene: 6. This CDR3 has 15 amino acids. CDR1 is SGDLS, CDR2 YYNGEE, per germline.

The chain uses TRBV9 and TRBJ2-5; TRBD1 matches at 7 bases. The sequence came from a woman aged 25 to 39 who had recovered from COVID-19. Sequenced material: PBMCs or T cells enriched from blood (not recorded which). The CDR3 sequence: CASSAGDRPQETQYF. CDR3 DNA: TGTGCCAGCAGCGCCGGGGACAGACCCCAAGAGACCCAGTACTTC.